The clone carrying this T cell receptor beta chain was found many times. Its antigen is still unknown. TCRdb called the 5' RACE reads again in MiXCR, with one record for every CDR3 protein. Of around 100,000 distinct CDR3 sequences listed, 11% are singletons. Germline assignment: CDR1 SGHTA and CDR2 FQGNSA. With 5 bases removed from V and 10 bases from J, the gap between germline ends came to 17 bases. This CDR3 comprises 13 residues. This sample is part of a study of T-cell memory formation after mild COVID-19. On the study more broadly: The two donors had largely donor-specific TCR clusters. Overall study findings and caveats: Certain responding clones were present in pre-infection memory, suggesting participation of cross-reactive memory. Whether day 37 second-wave clones are SARS-CoV-2-specific was not confirmed.

Sequencing used PBMCs or a T cell subset sorted from them (not recorded which). The receptor comes from a man in his late teens or twenties who had mild COVID-19 (a few samples of this study predate the infection). Cell type and time point are not known. The chain is built from TRBV7-2 and TRBJ1-1, with D perhaps matching TRBD1 (5 bases). The CDR3 sequence is CASSPGPSQGAFF. In DNA form, the CDR3 reads TGTGCCAGCAGCCCTGGGCCTTCCCAGGGAGCTTTCTTT.